This T cell receptor beta chain appears in the sequencing data of a study of blood T cells in healthy people across ages. All donors came from Russia, were Caucasian and healthy, and spanned ages roughly 6 to 95. The authors ran a second PCR of roughly 6 to 12 cycles using a sample-barcoded 5' primer and a J-beta primer mix. Unique molecular identifiers of 12 random nucleotides labeled each cDNA. In TCRdb, the 5' RACE reads were re-called with MiXCR into one record per CDR3 protein. This table has hundreds of thousands of distinct CDR3 sequences, about 37% appearing once. Broader study findings: A roughly linear fall in TCR beta diversity per million T cells was seen with increasing age. Expanded clonotype changes were possibly confounded by unknown donor CMV status.

As for this clonotype: Its specificity is unknown. The germline gene is not matched at one end of the junction; a read error may be the cause.

The receptor was isolated from a young man in good health. The sample comprised blood.

The CDR3, as DNA: TGTGCTAGCAGCTTAGAGACAGGGGGAGAGCAGTTCTTC. This codes for CASSLETGGEQFF. The chain employs TRBV7-7 and TRBJ2-1, with 9 bases aligning to TRBD1. The germline V gene has CDR1 SSHAT and CDR2 FNYEAQ (reference sequence). The CDR3 totals 13 residues.